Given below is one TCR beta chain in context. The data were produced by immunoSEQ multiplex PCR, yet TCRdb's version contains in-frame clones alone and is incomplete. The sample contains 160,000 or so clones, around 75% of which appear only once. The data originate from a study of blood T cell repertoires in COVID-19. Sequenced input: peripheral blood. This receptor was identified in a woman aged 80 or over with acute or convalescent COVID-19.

The CDR3 DNA is TGTGCCAGCAGTCGCGGTCCCTACAATGAGCAGTTCTTC. This sequence encodes CASSRGPYNEQFF. The J gene is TRBJ2-1, the V gene TRBV6-5; D remains unclear. V lost 5 bases to trimming and J lost 2 bases, with 7 bases between them. Germline V lookup: CDR1 MNHEY, CDR2 SVGAGI. This CDR3 is 13 amino acids long.